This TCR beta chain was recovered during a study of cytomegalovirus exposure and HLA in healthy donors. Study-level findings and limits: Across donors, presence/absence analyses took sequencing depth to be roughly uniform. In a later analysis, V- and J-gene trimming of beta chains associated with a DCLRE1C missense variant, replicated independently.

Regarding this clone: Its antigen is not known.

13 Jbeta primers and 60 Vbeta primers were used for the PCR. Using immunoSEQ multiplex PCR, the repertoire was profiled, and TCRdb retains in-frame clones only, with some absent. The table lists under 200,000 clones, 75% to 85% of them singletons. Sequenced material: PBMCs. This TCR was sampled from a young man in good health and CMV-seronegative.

CDR3 region: CASSYGLESNEQFF. The CDR3 region has the DNA TGTGCCAGCAGTTACGGACTTGAGTCGAATGAGCAGTTCTTC. The V and J genes are TRBV6-5 and TRBJ2-1; D might be TRBD2 (5 bases). Trimming cost V 2 bases and J 7 bases, with 12 bases left between them. Looked up from germline, CDR1 is MNHEY and CDR2 is SVGAGI. The CDR3 consists of 14 residues.